This T cell receptor beta chain was captured in a study of blood T cell repertoires in COVID-19. Overall study context: Whether acute or convalescent, the COVID-19 samples came from the United States, Italy and Spain.

This CDR3 has 14 residues. Germline values: CDR1 MDHEN, CDR2 SYDVKM. The V and J ends lost 3 bases and 3 bases respectively, with 8 bases between them. The table came from immunoSEQ multiplex PCR; TCRdb's copy has only in-frame clones and leaves some out. The sample yields 81,000 or so clones, approximately 85% seen once. The TCR was taken from a man aged 50 to 59 with COVID-19, enrolled during active disease. The chain combines TRBV28 with TRBJ1-4, with D possibly being TRBD1 (5 bases). The specimen was peripheral blood. For the CDR3, the DNA is TGTGCCAGCAGTTTTTACAGGCCTAATGAAAAACTGTTTTTT. Translated, it gives CASSFYRPNEKLFF.